Each of the 24 T cell receptor beta chains below was sequenced from the same sample in a study of Graves' ophthalmopathy and Graves' hyperthyroidism. Amplifying from RNA transcripts, the study obtained TCR beta CDR3 regions. First-round RT-PCR used HTBI primers; second-round multiplex PCR followed. TCRdb used MiXCR to reprocess the multiplex PCR reads, holding one entry per CDR3 protein. This table holds roughly 610,000 distinct CDR3 sequences, about a fifth found once. Sequences were obtained from peripheral blood. The receptors were gathered from a woman between 18 and 29 years old with stable Graves' hyperthyroidism. Some clones in this sample may be carry-over from other donors' samples.

This chain links TRBV2 with TRBJ2-7; the D gene could be TRBD1 or TRBD2 (5 bases each). The CDR3 loop spans 11 amino acids. Germline V gene lookup returns CDR1 SNHLY and CDR2 FYNNEI. Trimming pared 7 bases from V and 13 bases from J, leaving 17 bases between. The CDR3 loop reads CASTSSRGRYF. The CDR3 nucleotides are TGTGCCAGCACCTCAAGCCGGGGACGTTACTTC.

There are many counts of this clonotype. The rearrangement joins TRBV28 to TRBJ2-5; D may be TRBD1 (5 bases). CDR3 length equals 15 residues. V lost 5 bases, J lost 2 bases, and 15 bases lay in between. The germline CDR1 and CDR2 sequences are MDHEN and SYDVKM. Written as DNA, the CDR3 is TGTGCCAGCAGTCTTCCGACCAGGGCTCAAGAGACCCAGTACTTC. It is translated as CASSLPTRAQETQYF.

The gene calls are TRBV6-1 and TRBJ1-2, with D possibly matching TRBD1 (5 bases). The CDR3 covers 14 residues. Germline CDR1 and CDR2: MNHNS and SASEGT. The ends were cut back, 7 bases at V and 4 bases at J, with 16 bases in the middle. DNA for the CDR3: TGTGCCAGCACGGCGGTGGGGGTTACCTATGGCTACACCTTC. Its translation: CASTAVGVTYGYTF.

The chain carries TRBV6-1 and TRBJ1-2, with D tentatively TRBD1 (5 bases). The CDR3 is made up of 15 amino acids. Germline V lookup: CDR1 MNHNS, CDR2 SASEGT. V lost 6 bases to trimming and J lost 4 bases, with 18 bases between them. CDR3 region: CASSRQEGVGYGYTF. The DNA of the CDR3 is TGTGCCAGCAGCCGTCAGGAAGGGGTCGGCTATGGCTACACCTTC.

V and J are TRBV20-1 and TRBJ2-7; 13 nucleotides match TRBD2. Germline V lookup: CDR1 DFQATT, CDR2 SNEGSKA (reference sequence). With V trimmed by 6 bases and J by 5 bases, 7 bases remained unmatched. This CDR3 has 14 amino acids. CDR3 DNA sequence: TGCAGTGCCATCCCACTAGCGGGGGGGAACGAGCAGTACTTC. Its protein product is CSAIPLAGGNEQYF.

The sample holds many counts of this clonotype. The rearrangement uses TRBV7-2 and TRBJ2-7; a possible D gene is TRBD2 (5 bases). CDR3 length: 13 amino acids. V lost 3 bases, J lost 3 bases, and 9 bases lay in between. Germline assignment: CDR1 SGHTA and CDR2 FQGNSA. The CDR3 region is CASSLRVNYEQYF. The CDR3 nucleotides are TGTGCCAGCAGCTTGAGGGTGAACTACGAGCAGTACTTC.

On this clonotype itself: This may be a read error: a much more frequent sequence differs by one nucleotide. J is TRBJ2-7 and V is TRBV7-8, with D perhaps matching TRBD1 or TRBD2 (5 bases each). This CDR3 is built from 15 residues. Germline CDR1 SGHVS, CDR2 FQNEAQ. V was shortened by 7 bases and J by 0 bases, with 16 bases between the two germline ends. The CDR3 reads CASIKGIGSSYEQYF. In nucleotides, the CDR3 is TGTGCCAGCATAAAGGGGATAGGGAGCTCCTACGAGCAGTACTTC.

This rearrangement joins TRBV3-1 to TRBJ1-6; D is uncertain. This CDR3 comprises 13 residues. The germline V gene has CDR1 LGHDT and CDR2 YNNKEL (reference sequence). The V end was cut by 0 bases, the J end by 14 bases, with 11 bases between. The CDR3 region is CASSQDGGLSLHF. The CDR3 bases are TGTGCCAGCAGCCAAGATGGAGGGTTATCCCTCCACTTT.

V usage is TRBV12-3 or TRBV12-4 and J usage is TRBJ1-2; D gene unclear. This CDR3 comprises 13 residues. Trimming took off 6 bases at V and 4 bases at J, with 12 bases between the two ends. The CDR3 nucleotides read TGTGCCAGCAGGCCGGCAGCAAGCTATGGCTACACCTTC. This translates into CASRPAASYGYTF.

This clonotype was counted a few times. This likely comes from a read error, as the CDR3 has no conserved phenylalanine or tryptophan at its end. J is TRBJ1-1 and V is TRBV28; no clear D. This CDR3 spans 14 amino acids. Germline V gene data show CDR1 as MDHEN and CDR2 as SYDVKM. The V gene lost 3 bases and the J gene lost 4 bases, with 12 bases spanning the gap. CDR3 DNA sequence: TGTGCCAGCAGTTTTGGGAGGGCCCCCACTGAAGCTTTCCTT. Its protein product is CASSFGRAPTEAFL.

The CDR3 protein is CASSLGPPLAGATYEQYF. CDR3 bases: TGCGCCAGCAGCTTGGGCCCTCCACTAGCGGGAGCCACCTACGAGCAGTACTTC. The chain couples TRBV5-1 to TRBJ2-7, with TRBD2 matching over 11 bases. The J segment lost 2 bases and the V segment lost 0 bases, leaving 10 bases of the junction unmatched. Germline loops: CDR1 SGHRS, CDR2 YFSETQ. The CDR3 has 18 amino acids.

At least ten counts were recorded for this clonotype. The rearrangement links TRBV6-2 or TRBV6-3 to TRBJ1-1; D may be TRBD1 (5 bases). The V end lost 6 bases, the J end lost 3 bases, and 14 bases lay between the germline ends. Germline values: CDR1 MNHEY, CDR2 SVGEGT. The CDR3 totals 14 residues. In DNA, the CDR3 is TGTGCCAGCAGCCTTCATCAGGGCTACACTGAAGCTTTCTTT. Translation gives CASSLHQGYTEAFF.

This chain uses TRBV11-1 with TRBJ1-2, with TRBD1 as a possible D gene (6 bases). The germline V and J ends were trimmed by 0 bases and 3 bases, with 14 bases remaining between them. The CDR3 covers 16 residues. CDR1 and CDR2 from the germline V gene are SGHAT and FQDESV (reference sequence). The CDR3 bases are TGTGCCAGCAGCTTAGCGCTGGGTAGGGGGGACTATGGCTACACCTTC. It yields the protein CASSLALGRGDYGYTF.

This clonotype appeared a few times. The chain is built from TRBV6-1 and TRBJ1-2; 8 bases line up with TRBD1. The CDR3 runs 14 residues. The germline gives CDR1 MNHNS, CDR2 SASEGT. The V gene end was trimmed by 2 bases and the J gene end by 2 bases; junction bases not matched to a gene: 1. CDR3 protein: CASSEQGANYGYTF. For the CDR3, the DNA is TGTGCCAGCAGTGAACAGGGGGCCAACTATGGCTACACCTTC.

This clonotype has at least ten counts. The V and J genes are TRBV28 and TRBJ1-5; D may be TRBD1 (6 bases). CDR3 length: 15 residues. CDR1 and CDR2 (germline): MDHEN, SYDVKM. V was pared by 7 bases and J by 0 bases, with 13 bases between. The CDR3 nucleotides read TGTGCCAGCACCCAAGGGGGGTATAGCAATCAGCCCCAGCATTTT. Its translation is CASTQGGYSNQPQHF.

This clonotype was seen repeatedly, ten times or more. The V and J genes are TRBV29-1 and TRBJ2-7; tentative D call: TRBD1 (6 bases). CDR3 length equals 18 residues. The ends were cut back, 4 bases at V and 6 bases at J, with 31 bases in the middle. CDR1 and CDR2 from the germline V gene are SQVTM and ANQGSEA. CDR3 sequence (DNA): TGCAGCGTTGTTAAGACGGGCGTCCAGGGGAACATCGGTGGCGAGCAGTACTTC. Amino acid sequence: CSVVKTGVQGNIGGEQYF.

The table lists this clonotype with many counts. This chain uses TRBV6-5 with TRBJ2-7; possibly TRBD1 for D (6 bases). This CDR3 has 14 amino acids. The germline CDR1 and CDR2 sequences are MNHEY and SVGAGI. The V gene lost 8 bases and the J gene lost 6 bases, with 20 bases spanning the gap. As DNA, the CDR3 is TGTGCCAGCCAGGGGATCCCACCGCCCCTCGAGCAGTACTTC. Protein: CASQGIPPPLEQYF.

This clonotype was counted many times. V and J are TRBV7-3 and TRBJ2-7; the match to TRBD2 covers 12 bases. This CDR3 is built from 20 residues. CDR1 is SGHTA, CDR2 FQGTGA, per germline. The V and J ends lost 1 base and 0 bases, in that order; junction bases with no gene match: 13. The CDR3 loop reads CASSLKTSGTSGWSSYEQYF. CDR3 nucleotides: TGTGCCAGCAGCTTAAAGACAAGCGGGACTAGCGGGTGGAGCTCCTACGAGCAGTACTTC.

This clonotype was observed at least ten times. The genes are TRBV6-5 and TRBJ1-5; D not certain. V dropped 2 bases and J dropped 3 bases, with 11 bases sitting between them. Germline V gene data show CDR1 as MNHEY and CDR2 as SVGAGI. The CDR3 covers 15 residues. The chain's CDR3 is CASSYLARLNQPQHF. CDR3 DNA: TGTGCCAGCAGTTACCTGGCCAGGCTCAATCAGCCCCAGCATTTT.

The J gene is TRBJ1-5, the V gene TRBV7-9, with TRBD1 as a possible D gene (5 bases). Trimming pared 4 bases from V and 6 bases from J, leaving 7 bases between. Looked up from germline, CDR1 is SEHNR and CDR2 is FQNEAQ (reference sequence). This CDR3 region has 12 residues. Here the CDR3 DNA reads TGTGCCAGCAGCTCAGGGTTTCAGCCCCAGCATTTT. It encodes CASSSGFQPQHF.

This clonotype was detected many times. V usage is TRBV27 and J usage is TRBJ1-2, with TRBD1 matching 7 bases. CDR1 is MNHEY, CDR2 SMNVEV, per germline (reference sequence). The CDR3 sequence is 14 residues long. Losses at the gene ends were 6 bases for V and 7 bases for J; bases not matched to a gene: 11. This CDR3 reads CASRGWEGAGGYTF. The DNA for the CDR3 is TGTGCCAGCAGGGGATGGGAGGGGGCAGGTGGCTACACCTTC.

This clonotype was seen at least ten times. The chain joins TRBV11-1 to TRBJ1-1; no clear D gene. Germline values: CDR1 SGHAT, CDR2 FQDESV (reference sequence). This CDR3 comprises 17 residues. Trimming took 5 bases from V and 3 from J, leaving 22 bases between them. CDR3 region: CASSQKYPKKGHTEAFF. CDR3 coding DNA: TGTGCCAGCAGCCAGAAATACCCCAAAAAGGGTCACACTGAAGCTTTCTTT.

The chain has TRBV10-3 and TRBJ1-1; TRBD1 aligns across 7 bases. V lost 3 bases to trimming and J lost 7 bases; unmatched junction nucleotides: 11. Germline-derived CDR1 and CDR2 are ENHRY and SYGVKD. CDR3 length: 15 residues. The CDR3 DNA reads TGTGCCATCAGTGATTCGAGGACAGGACCAAGTGAAGCTTTCTTT. Translating gives CAISDSRTGPSEAFF.

This clonotype has ten or more counts. The chain is built from TRBV6-1 and TRBJ1-6, with a weak D call TRBD1 (5 bases). Trimming stripped 3 bases from V and 7 bases from J, with 10 bases between. CDR1 is MNHNS, CDR2 SASEGT, per germline. The CDR3 runs to 14 residues. The CDR3 nucleotides read TGTGCCAGCAGTGAGGGGGATATGAATTCACCCCTCCACTTT. This translates into CASSEGDMNSPLHF.